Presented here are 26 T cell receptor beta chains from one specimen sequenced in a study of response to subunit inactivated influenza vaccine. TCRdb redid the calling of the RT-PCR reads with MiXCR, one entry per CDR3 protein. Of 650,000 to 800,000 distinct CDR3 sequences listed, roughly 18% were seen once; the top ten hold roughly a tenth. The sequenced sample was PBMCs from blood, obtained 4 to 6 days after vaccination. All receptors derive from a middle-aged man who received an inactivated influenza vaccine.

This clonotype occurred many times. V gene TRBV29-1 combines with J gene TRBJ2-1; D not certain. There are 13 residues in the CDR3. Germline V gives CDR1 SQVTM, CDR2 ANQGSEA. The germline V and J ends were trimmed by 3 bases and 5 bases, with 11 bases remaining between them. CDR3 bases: TGCAGCGTTGACTTGCCGGATCACAATGAGCAGTTCTTC. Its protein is CSVDLPDHNEQFF.

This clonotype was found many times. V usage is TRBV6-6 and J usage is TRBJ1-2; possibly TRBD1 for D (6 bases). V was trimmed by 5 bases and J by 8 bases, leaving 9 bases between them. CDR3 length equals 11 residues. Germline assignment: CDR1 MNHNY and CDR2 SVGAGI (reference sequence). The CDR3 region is CASSPGVGYTF. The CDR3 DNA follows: TGTGCCAGCAGTCCAGGGGTCGGCTACACCTTC.

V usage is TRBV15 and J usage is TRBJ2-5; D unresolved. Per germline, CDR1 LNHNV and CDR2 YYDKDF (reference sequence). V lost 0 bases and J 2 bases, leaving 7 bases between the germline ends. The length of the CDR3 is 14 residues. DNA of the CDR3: TGTGCCACCAGCAGAGAACCAGGACAAGAGACCCAGTACTTC. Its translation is CATSREPGQETQYF.

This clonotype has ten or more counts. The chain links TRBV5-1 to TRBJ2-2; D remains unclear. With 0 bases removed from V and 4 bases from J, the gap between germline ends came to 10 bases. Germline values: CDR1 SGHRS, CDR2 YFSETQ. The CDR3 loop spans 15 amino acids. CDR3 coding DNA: TGCGCCAGCAGCTTGGGACCGGTGGGCACCGGGGAGCTGTTTTTT. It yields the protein CASSLGPVGTGELFF. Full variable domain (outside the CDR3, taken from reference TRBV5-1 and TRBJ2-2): KAGVTQTPRYLIKTRGQQVTLSCSPISGHRSVSWYQQTPGQGLQFLFEYFSETQRNKGNFPGRFSGRQFSNSRSEMNVSTLELGDSALYLCASSLGPVGTGELFFGEGSRLTVL.

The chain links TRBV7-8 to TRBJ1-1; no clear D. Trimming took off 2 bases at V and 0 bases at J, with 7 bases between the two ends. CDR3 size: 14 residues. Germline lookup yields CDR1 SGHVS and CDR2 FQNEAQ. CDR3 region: CASSLTRMNTEAFF. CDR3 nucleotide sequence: TGTGCCAGCAGCTTAACCAGGATGAACACTGAAGCTTTCTTT. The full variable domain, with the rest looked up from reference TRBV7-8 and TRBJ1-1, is GAGVSQSPRYKVAKRGQDVALRCDPISGHVSLFWYQQALGQGPEFLTYFQNEAQLDKSGLPSDRFFAERPEGSVSTLKIQRTQQEDSAVYLCASSLTRMNTEAFFGQGTRLTVV.

DNA for the CDR3: TGTGCCACCAGTAAACCCGGGCTAGCGGGGCAAACGCAGTATTTT. The encoded protein is CATSKPGLAGQTQYF. The J gene is TRBJ2-3, the V gene TRBV15; the match to TRBD2 covers 9 bases. Trimming cost V 6 bases and J 9 bases; bases outside gene matches: 13. The CDR3 spans 15 residues. CDR1 and CDR2 from the germline V gene are LNHNV and YYDKDF (reference sequence). Based on the CDR3 plus reference TRBV15 and TRBJ2-3, the full variable domain is DAMVIQNPRYQVTQFGKPVTLSCSQTLNHNVMYWYQQKSSQAPKLLFHYYDKDFNNEADTPDNFQSRRPNTSFCFLDIRSPGLGDTAMYLCATSKPGLAGQTQYFGPGTRLTVL.

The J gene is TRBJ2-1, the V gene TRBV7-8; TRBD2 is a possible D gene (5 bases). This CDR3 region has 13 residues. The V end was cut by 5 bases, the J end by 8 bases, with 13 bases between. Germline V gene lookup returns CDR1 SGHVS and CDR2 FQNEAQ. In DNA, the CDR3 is TGTGCCAGCAGCCCCCGAGGGAGCTATGAGCAGTTCTTC. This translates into CASSPRGSYEQFF.

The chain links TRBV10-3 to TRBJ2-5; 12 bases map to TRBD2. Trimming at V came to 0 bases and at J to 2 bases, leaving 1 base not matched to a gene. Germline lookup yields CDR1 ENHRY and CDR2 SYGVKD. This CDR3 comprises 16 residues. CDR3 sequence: CAISESGTSGQETQYF. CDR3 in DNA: TGTGCCATCAGTGAGTCGGGGACTAGCGGGCAAGAGACCCAGTACTTC.

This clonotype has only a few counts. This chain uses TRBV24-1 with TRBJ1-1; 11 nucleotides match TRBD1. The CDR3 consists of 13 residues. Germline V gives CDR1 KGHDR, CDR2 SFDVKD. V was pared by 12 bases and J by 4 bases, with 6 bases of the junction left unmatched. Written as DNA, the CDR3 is TGTGCCGCTAGAGGGACAGGGGGCACTGAAGCTTTCTTT. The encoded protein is CAARGTGGTEAFF.

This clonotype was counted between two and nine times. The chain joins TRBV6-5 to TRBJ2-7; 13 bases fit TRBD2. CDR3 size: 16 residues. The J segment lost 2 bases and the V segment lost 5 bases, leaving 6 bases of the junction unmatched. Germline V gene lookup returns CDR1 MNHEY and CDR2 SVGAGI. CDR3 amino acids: CASSHRTSGGAYEQYF. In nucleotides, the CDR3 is TGTGCCAGCAGTCACCGGACTAGCGGGGGAGCCTACGAGCAGTACTTC.

The CDR3 sequence is CASTGGGRYNEQFF. The CDR3 DNA is TGTGCCAGTACGGGCGGGGGGCGGTACAATGAGCAGTTCTTC. The chain is built from TRBV25-1 and TRBJ2-1; 8 bases match TRBD2. There are 14 residues in the CDR3. Germline loops: CDR1 MGHDK, CDR2 SYGVNS. V gave up 9 bases and J gave up 4 bases; unmatched junction bases: 8.

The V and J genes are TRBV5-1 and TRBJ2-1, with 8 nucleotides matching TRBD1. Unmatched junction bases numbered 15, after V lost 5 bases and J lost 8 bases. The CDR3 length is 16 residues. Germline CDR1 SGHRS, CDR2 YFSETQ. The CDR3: CASSLTGDVGIDEQFF. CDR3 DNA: TGCGCCAGCAGTTTGACAGGGGATGTCGGTATCGATGAGCAGTTCTTC.

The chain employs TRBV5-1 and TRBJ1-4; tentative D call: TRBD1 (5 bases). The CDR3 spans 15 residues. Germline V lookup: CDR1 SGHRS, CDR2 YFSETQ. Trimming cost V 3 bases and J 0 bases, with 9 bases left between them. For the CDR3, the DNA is TGCGCCAGCAGCTCCGACAGTGCAACTAATGAAAAACTGTTTTTT. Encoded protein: CASSSDSATNEKLFF.

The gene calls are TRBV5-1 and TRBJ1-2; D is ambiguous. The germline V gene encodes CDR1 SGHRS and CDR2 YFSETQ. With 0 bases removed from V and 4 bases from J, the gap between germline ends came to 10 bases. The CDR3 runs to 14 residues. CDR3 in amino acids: CASSLVGSSYGYTF. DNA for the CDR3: TGCGCCAGCAGCTTGGTGGGATCCTCCTATGGCTACACCTTC.

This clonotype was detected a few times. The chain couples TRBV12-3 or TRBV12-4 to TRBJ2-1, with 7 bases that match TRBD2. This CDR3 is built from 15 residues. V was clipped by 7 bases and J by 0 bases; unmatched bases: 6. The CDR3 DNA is TGTGCCAGCAACTGGGGCGGGAGCTCCTACAATGAGCAGTTCTTC. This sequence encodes CASNWGGSSYNEQFF.

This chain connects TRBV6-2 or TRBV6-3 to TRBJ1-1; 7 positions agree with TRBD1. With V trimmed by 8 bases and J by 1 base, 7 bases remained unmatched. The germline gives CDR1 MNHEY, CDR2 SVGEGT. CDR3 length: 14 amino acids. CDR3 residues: CASRLGTANTEAFF. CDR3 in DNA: TGTGCCAGCCGACTGGGGACAGCGAACACTGAAGCTTTCTTT.

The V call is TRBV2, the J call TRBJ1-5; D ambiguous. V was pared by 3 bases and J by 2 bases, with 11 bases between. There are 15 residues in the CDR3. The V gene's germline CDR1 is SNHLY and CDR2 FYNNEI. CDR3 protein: CASSDDPPGNQPQHF. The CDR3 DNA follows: TGTGCCAGCAGTGATGACCCTCCGGGCAATCAGCCCCAGCATTTT.

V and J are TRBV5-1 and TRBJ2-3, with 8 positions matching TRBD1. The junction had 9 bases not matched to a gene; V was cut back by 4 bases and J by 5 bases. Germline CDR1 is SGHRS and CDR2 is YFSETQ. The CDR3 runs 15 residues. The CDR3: CASSGDRGDEDTQYF. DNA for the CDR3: TGCGCCAGCAGCGGCGACAGGGGAGACGAAGATACGCAGTATTTT.

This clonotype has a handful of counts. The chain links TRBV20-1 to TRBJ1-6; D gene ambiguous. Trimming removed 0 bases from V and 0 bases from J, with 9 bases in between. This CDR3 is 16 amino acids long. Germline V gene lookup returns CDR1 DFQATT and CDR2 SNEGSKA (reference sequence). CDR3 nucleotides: TGCAGTGCTAGAGATCGCGGGAGCTCCTATAATTCACCCCTCCACTTT. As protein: CSARDRGSSYNSPLHF.

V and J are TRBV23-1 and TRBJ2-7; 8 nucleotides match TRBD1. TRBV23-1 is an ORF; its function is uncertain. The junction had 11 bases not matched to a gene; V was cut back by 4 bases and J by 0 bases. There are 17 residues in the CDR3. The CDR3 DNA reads TGCGCCAGCAGTCCGCAGAAAGGGACAGGCCCCTCCTACGAGCAGTACTTC. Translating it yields CASSPQKGTGPSYEQYF.

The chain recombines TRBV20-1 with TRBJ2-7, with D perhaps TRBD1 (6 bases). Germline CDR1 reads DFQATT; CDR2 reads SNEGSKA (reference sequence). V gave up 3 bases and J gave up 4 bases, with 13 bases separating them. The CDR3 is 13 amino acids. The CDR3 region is CSARGADSYEQYF. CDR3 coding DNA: TGCAGTGCTAGGGGGGCTGATTCGTACGAGCAGTACTTC.

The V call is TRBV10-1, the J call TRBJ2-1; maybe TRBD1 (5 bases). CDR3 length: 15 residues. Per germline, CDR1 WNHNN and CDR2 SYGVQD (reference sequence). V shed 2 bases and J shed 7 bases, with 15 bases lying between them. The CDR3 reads CASSENRRLGNEQFF. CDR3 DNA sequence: TGCGCCAGCAGTGAGAACAGGCGGCTAGGGAATGAGCAGTTCTTC.

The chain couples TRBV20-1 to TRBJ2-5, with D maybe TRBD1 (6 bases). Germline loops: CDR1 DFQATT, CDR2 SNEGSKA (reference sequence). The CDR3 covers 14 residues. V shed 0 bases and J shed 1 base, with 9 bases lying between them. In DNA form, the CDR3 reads TGCAGTGCTAGAGACGGGACAAGCCAAGAGACCCAGTACTTC. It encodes CSARDGTSQETQYF.

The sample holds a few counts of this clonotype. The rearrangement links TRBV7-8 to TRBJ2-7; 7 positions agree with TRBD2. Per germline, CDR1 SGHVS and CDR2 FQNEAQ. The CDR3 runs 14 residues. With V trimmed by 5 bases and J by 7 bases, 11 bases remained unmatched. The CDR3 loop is CASSDTGTTWEQYF. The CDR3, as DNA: TGTGCCAGCAGCGATACCGGGACTACGTGGGAGCAGTACTTC.

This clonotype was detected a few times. CDR3 protein: CASRRPRRAQETQYF. CDR3 DNA: TGTGCAAGTCGCCGCCCCCGGCGGGCCCAAGAGACCCAGTACTTC. The rearrangement links TRBV12-2 to TRBJ2-5; TRBD1 is the table's D call and was not checked against the DNA. TRBV12-2 counts as a pseudogene. This CDR3 is 15 amino acids long.

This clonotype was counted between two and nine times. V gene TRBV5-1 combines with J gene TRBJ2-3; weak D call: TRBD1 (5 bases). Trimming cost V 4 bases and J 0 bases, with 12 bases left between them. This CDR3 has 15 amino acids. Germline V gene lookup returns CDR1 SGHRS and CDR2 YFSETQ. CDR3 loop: CASSEDRVSTDTQYF. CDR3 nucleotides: TGCGCCAGCAGCGAAGACAGAGTTAGCACAGATACGCAGTATTTT.